These 6 T cell receptor beta chains share one sample of origin, sequenced in a study of shared clonotypes between healthy human individuals. Sequencing was performed with immunoSEQ multiplex PCR; in TCRdb, only in-frame clones are kept and a portion is missing. The table has around 2.1 million clones, 95% seen once. Source material: naive CD4+ T cells sorted from blood. The sample's subset: CD45RA+ positively selected. The receptors come from a man aged 18 to 29 in good health.

The chain couples TRBV6-6 to TRBJ1-6; the D gene is possibly TRBD1 (6 bases). The germline V gene has CDR1 MNHNY and CDR2 SVGAGI (reference sequence). The V end was cut by 10 bases, the J end by 6 bases, with 13 bases between. The CDR3 spans 13 residues. CDR3 nucleotide sequence: TGTGCCATCTCCGACAGGAGTAATTCACCCCTCCACTTT. Amino acid sequence: CAISDRSNSPLHF.

The V gene is TRBV29-1, the J gene TRBJ1-4, with D unresolved. This CDR3 is built from 14 residues. Looked up from germline, CDR1 is SQVTM and CDR2 is ANQGSEA. The germline V and J ends were trimmed by 7 bases and 8 bases, with 20 bases remaining between them. The CDR3 loop is CSAYEDRSREKLFF. The CDR3 region has the DNA TGCAGCGCGTATGAGGACCGCTCCCGAGAAAAACTGTTTTTT.

The chain carries TRBV9 and TRBJ2-2; TRBD2 agrees at 7 bases. J gave up 4 bases and V 4 bases, and 7 bases lay outside the gene matches. This CDR3 contains 15 residues. Germline lookup yields CDR1 SGDLS and CDR2 YYNGEE. The CDR3 protein is CASSLGGSSTGELFF. In nucleotides, the CDR3 is TGTGCCAGCAGCTTGGGAGGGTCGAGCACCGGGGAGCTGTTTTTT.

The rearrangement links TRBV30 to TRBJ2-4; 7 positions match TRBD1. Germline V CDR1 and CDR2: GTSNPN, SVGIG (reference sequence). Trimming removed 1 base from V and 7 bases from J; junction bases left unmatched: 4. CDR3 length equals 13 residues. Here the CDR3 reads CAWSADRDNIQYF. In DNA form, the CDR3 reads TGTGCCTGGAGTGCCGACAGGGATAACATTCAGTACTTC.

The rearrangement uses TRBV9 and TRBJ2-7, with D possibly being TRBD2 (6 bases). This CDR3 region has 14 residues. Germline loops: CDR1 SGDLS, CDR2 YYNGEE. Trimming took 0 bases from V and 5 from J, leaving 12 bases between them. Here the CDR3 reads CASSVDASANEQYF. CDR3 DNA sequence: TGTGCCAGCAGCGTAGATGCTAGCGCCAACGAGCAGTACTTC.

The V and J genes are TRBV5-4 and TRBJ2-7; 10 bases align to TRBD1. Germline trimming cut 3 bases from V and 2 bases from J; bases unmatched to any gene: 5. Looked up from germline, CDR1 is SGHNT and CDR2 is YYREEE (reference sequence). CDR3 length: 15 residues. CDR3 DNA sequence: TGTGCCAGCAGCTCTCCGGGACAGGGGACCTACGAGCAGTACTTC. It yields the protein CASSSPGQGTYEQYF.